This TCR beta chain was documented in a study of blood T cell repertoires in COVID-19. On the study more broadly: Some COVID-19 samples were acute and others convalescent; all came from the United States, Italy and Spain. The cDNA or gDNA used as material had been derived from T cells, B-cell-depleted T cells, or PBMCs.

The authors' processing: Cell counts per sample came from amplifying reference gene primers. TCRdb's copy holds only in-frame clones and misses some; the assay was immunoSEQ multiplex PCR. The V and J calls and clone size are taken from that table; D and trimming were inferred from the DNA. The sample has about 130,000 clones, around three quarters seen once. This CDR3 has 14 amino acids. Trimming left V 6 bases short and J 1 base short, with 12 bases between. The germline V gene encodes CDR1 MNHNY and CDR2 SVGAGI (reference sequence). Sequencing used peripheral blood. The chain has TRBV6-6 and TRBJ1-1, with D perhaps matching TRBD1 (6 bases). This clonotype originated in a middle-aged man with active or convalescent COVID-19. CDR3 sequence: CASSPTGSNTEAFF. CDR3 bases: TGTGCCAGCAGCCCAACAGGGTCGAACACTGAAGCTTTCTTT.